This TCR beta chain was recovered during a study of neurological immune-mediated disorders. TCRdb reprocessed the 5' RACE reads with MiXCR, giving one entry per CDR3 protein. The table lists 95,000 or so distinct CDR3 sequences, 3.5% to 4% of them singletons. This clonotype was seen only a few times. The receptor's source is a woman aged 18-29 years with multiple sclerosis. The sample comprised PBMCs.

CDR3 DNA sequence: TGTGCCTGGAGCCCTATCACAGGGGGCAAGAGCTCCTACGAGCAGTACTTC. Amino acids: CAWSPITGGKSSYEQYF. The chain recombines TRBV30 with TRBJ2-7, with TRBD1 identical over 9 bases. In germline, CDR1 is GTSNPN, CDR2 SVGIG (reference sequence). The CDR3 consists of 17 residues. With V trimmed by 3 bases and J by 0 bases, 12 bases remained unmatched.